A selection of T cell receptor beta chains follows, all from one sample in a study of T cells after yellow fever vaccination. In TCRdb, the 5' RACE reads were re-called with MiXCR into one record per CDR3 protein. The table shows roughly 350,000 distinct CDR3 sequences, with roughly 4.3% occurring only once. Sequencing was performed on PBMCs, taken 5 days after the yellow fever booster vaccination. These receptors were collected from a man younger than 30 who received the YFV17D yellow fever vaccine. Both conserved end residues are part of each CDR3. The D gene is left open where the match is weak.

v_call: TRBV20-1; cdr3_length: 14; j_call: TRBJ2-6; d_call: .; cdr3_aa: CSARVGLGANVLTF
v_call: TRBV12-3/TRBV12-4; cdr3_length: 14; j_call: TRBJ2-1; d_call: .; cdr3_aa: CASSLPSPYNEQFF
v_call: TRBV18; cdr3_length: 14; j_call: TRBJ2-5; d_call: .; cdr3_aa: CASSPQFRGETQYF
v_call: TRBV4-3; cdr3_length: 19; j_call: TRBJ1-2; d_call: .; cdr3_aa: CASSSIPTTSHRTYYGYTF
v_call: TRBV10-3; cdr3_length: 11; j_call: TRBJ2-1; d_call: .; cdr3_aa: CAMGTNNEQFF
v_call: TRBV20-1; cdr3_length: 15; j_call: TRBJ2-7; d_call: TRBD2; cdr3_aa: CSATVAGGSPYEQYF
v_call: TRBV18; cdr3_length: 14; j_call: TRBJ2-1; d_call: .; cdr3_aa: CASSPGGAFGEQFF
v_call: TRBV2; cdr3_length: 14; j_call: TRBJ1-5; d_call: TRBD1; cdr3_aa: CASRKQGVRQPQHF
v_call: TRBV4-3; cdr3_length: 16; j_call: TRBJ2-1; d_call: .; cdr3_aa: CASSQDLYGRAGDQFF
v_call: TRBV6-5; cdr3_length: 15; j_call: TRBJ2-7; d_call: .; cdr3_aa: CASSYSTVGGYEQYF
v_call: TRBV6-6; cdr3_length: 17; j_call: TRBJ2-7; d_call: TRBD1; cdr3_aa: CASSYSGPQGVYHEQYF
v_call: TRBV3-1; cdr3_length: 13; j_call: TRBJ1-4; d_call: .; cdr3_aa: CASSQDRNEKLFF
v_call: TRBV5-8; cdr3_length: 13; j_call: TRBJ2-5; d_call: .; cdr3_aa: CASRAGTRETQYF
v_call: TRBV4-1; cdr3_length: 12; j_call: TRBJ2-1; d_call: .; cdr3_aa: CASSQSLSEQFF
v_call: TRBV6-2/TRBV6-3; cdr3_length: 12; j_call: TRBJ1-1; d_call: .; cdr3_aa: CASSYYPPEAFF
v_call: TRBV28; cdr3_length: 15; j_call: TRBJ1-2; d_call: .; cdr3_aa: CASSFHQDHDYGYTF
v_call: TRBV7-9; cdr3_length: 15; j_call: TRBJ1-2; d_call: TRBD1; cdr3_aa: CASSLPGQVVYGYTF
v_call: TRBV6-2/TRBV6-3; cdr3_length: 14; j_call: TRBJ2-1; d_call: .; cdr3_aa: CASRKEGSYNEQFF
v_call: TRBV4-3; cdr3_length: 16; j_call: TRBJ1-2; d_call: TRBD1; cdr3_aa: CASSQYLTGGGYGYTF
v_call: TRBV25-1; cdr3_length: 13; j_call: TRBJ1-2; d_call: .; cdr3_aa: CASKQERWDGYTF
v_call: TRBV6-5; cdr3_length: 16; j_call: TRBJ2-1; d_call: .; cdr3_aa: CASSYSGTVGYNEQFF
v_call: TRBV18; cdr3_length: 15; j_call: TRBJ2-3; d_call: .; cdr3_aa: CASSAEGTRTDTQYF
v_call: TRBV6-6; cdr3_length: 13; j_call: TRBJ1-5; d_call: .; cdr3_aa: CASRPGTNQPQHF
v_call: TRBV4-1; cdr3_length: 12; j_call: TRBJ1-4; d_call: .; cdr3_aa: CASSQDGEKLFF
v_call: TRBV4-2; cdr3_length: 12; j_call: TRBJ1-4; d_call: .; cdr3_aa: CASSPPGEKLFF
v_call: TRBV29-1; cdr3_length: 13; j_call: TRBJ2-7; d_call: .; cdr3_aa: CSVRPDEGGEQYF
v_call: TRBV7-3; cdr3_length: 14; j_call: TRBJ2-5; d_call: .; cdr3_aa: CASSLSNERETQYF
v_call: TRBV6-5; cdr3_length: 12; j_call: TRBJ2-7; d_call: TRBD1; cdr3_aa: CASRGQGLEQYF
v_call: TRBV7-2; cdr3_length: 13; j_call: TRBJ1-6; d_call: TRBD1; cdr3_aa: CARRDSPNSPLHF
v_call: TRBV10-3; cdr3_length: 13; j_call: TRBJ2-1; d_call: TRBD1; cdr3_aa: CAISAQGDDEQFF
v_call: TRBV6-5; cdr3_length: 14; j_call: TRBJ1-2; d_call: .; cdr3_aa: CASSYGGAGYGYTF
v_call: TRBV4-2; cdr3_length: 17; j_call: TRBJ1-6; d_call: .; cdr3_aa: CASSQEQQSSYNSPLHF
v_call: TRBV9; cdr3_length: 16; j_call: TRBJ2-2; d_call: .; cdr3_aa: CASSVEREFYTGELFF
v_call: TRBV6-5; cdr3_length: 14; j_call: TRBJ2-4; d_call: .; cdr3_aa: CASSPSLAKNIQYF